What follows are 25 T cell receptor beta chains derived from one specimen sequenced in a study of CXCR3-negative and CXCR3-positive naive CD8 T cells. Via 5' RACE with UMI labels, TRB cDNA libraries were prepared. After re-calling the 5' RACE reads, TCRdb lists one entry per CDR3 protein, DNA absent. This sample's clone table lists about 39,000 distinct CDR3 sequences. Sequencing input: naive CXCR3- CD8+ T cells from blood. Stated subset: CD45RO-CCR7+CD27+CD95- naive CD8+ T cells lacking CXCR3 (TNR3-). All receptors derive from a human donor in good health. Some clones in this sample may be carry-over from other donors' samples.

The CDR3 loop reads CASSISSGANVLTF. The V call is TRBV19, the J call TRBJ2-6. The length of the CDR3 is 14 residues. Germline values: CDR1 LNHDA, CDR2 SQIVND (reference sequence).

Considering frequency, this clonotype is medium-sized. The chain uses TRBV6-2 or TRBV6-3 and TRBJ2-2; TCRdb's assignment of TRBD1 cannot be checked, as there is no DNA. The CDR3 spans 15 residues. Per germline, CDR1 MNHEY and CDR2 SVGEGT. The CDR3 sequence: CASRPGQEHTGELFF.

The chain links TRBV29-1 to TRBJ2-1; TCRdb gives TRBD1 as the D gene, but with no DNA this cannot be confirmed. The CDR3 loop spans 15 amino acids. Germline V gene data show CDR1 as SQVTM and CDR2 as ANQGSEA. The CDR3 is CSVGSPGGRNNEQFF.

V and J are TRBV20-1 and TRBJ2-2; as DNA is missing, the TRBD1 call by TCRdb cannot be tested. In germline, CDR1 is DFQATT, CDR2 SNEGSKA (reference sequence). The CDR3 has 16 amino acids. The CDR3 region is CSARWTGEANTGELFF.

The chain carries TRBV7-9 and TRBJ1-1; the TCRdb D gene call, TRBD1, has no DNA to confirm it. This CDR3 spans 16 amino acids. CDR1 and CDR2 from the germline V gene are SEHNR and FQNEAQ (reference sequence). The CDR3 here is CASSPLMEILNTEAFF.

The chain couples TRBV7-6 to TRBJ2-1; the TRBD2 assignment by TCRdb is unverifiable without DNA. CDR1 and CDR2 (germline): SGHVS, FNYEAQ. The CDR3 covers 16 residues. The CDR3 spells CASSLGTYLSYNEQFF.

The rearrangement joins TRBV29-1 to TRBJ2-5; the D gene TCRdb calls, TRBD1, cannot be checked with no DNA. Germline loops: CDR1 SQVTM, CDR2 ANQGSEA. The CDR3 consists of 13 residues. CDR3 sequence reads: CSVSGGIGETQYF.

This chain uses TRBV30 with TRBJ1-2. Germline V gene sequence: CDR1 GTSNPN, CDR2 SVGIG (reference sequence). The CDR3 consists of 13 residues. CDR3 in amino acids: CACPAWGLNGYTF.

The chain joins TRBV14 to TRBJ2-7; TCRdb reports TRBD1, a call that lacks DNA to check it against. The germline V gene encodes CDR1 SGHDN and CDR2 FVKESK. The CDR3 is made up of 14 amino acids. CDR3 in amino acids: CASSPGTGYYEQYF.

The V call is TRBV7-2, the J call TRBJ1-5. Germline V lookup: CDR1 SGHTA, CDR2 FQGNSA. The CDR3 length is 12 residues. CDR3 residues: CASSFAGQPQHF.

This rearrangement joins TRBV28 to TRBJ2-1. The CDR3 extends over 13 amino acids. Germline V gives CDR1 MDHEN, CDR2 SYDVKM. The CDR3 protein is CASSLTVNNEQFF.

The chain employs TRBV20-1 and TRBJ2-5; no DNA is available, so the TRBD2 call from TCRdb remains unchecked. Germline-derived CDR1 and CDR2 are DFQATT and SNEGSKA (reference sequence). The CDR3 contains 17 residues. The CDR3 is CSARDGTSGRSTETQYF.

The rearrangement uses TRBV9 and TRBJ2-1; there is no DNA to check the TCRdb D call of TRBD1. The CDR3 runs 15 residues. Germline V gives CDR1 SGDLS, CDR2 YYNGEE. CDR3 protein: CASSADGTGRHEQFF.

This clonotype registers medium-sized (0.01 to 0.1%) by frequency. This rearrangement joins TRBV29-1 to TRBJ1-1. Germline-derived CDR1 and CDR2 are SQVTM and ANQGSEA. This CDR3 is 12 amino acids long. CDR3 protein: CSTTTQNTEAFF.

The rearrangement uses TRBV11-2 and TRBJ1-2; as DNA is missing, the TRBD1 call by TCRdb cannot be tested. The CDR3 runs 14 residues. In germline, CDR1 is SGHAT, CDR2 FQNNGV. CDR3 region: CASSFTGGNYGYTF.

The CDR3 sequence: CASSFLSGTKRNEQFF. The chain recombines TRBV7-9 with TRBJ2-1; the D call of TRBD2 rests on TCRdb alone, since no DNA is present to check it. The germline CDR1 and CDR2 sequences are SEHNR and FQNEAQ (reference sequence). The CDR3 is 16 residues long.

V is TRBV14 and J is TRBJ1-1; the D call of TRBD1 rests on TCRdb alone, since no DNA is present to check it. The CDR3 has 14 amino acids. The germline V gene encodes CDR1 SGHDN and CDR2 FVKESK. CDR3 in amino acids: CASSTGGWDTEAFF. The variable domain in full, with the rest retrieved from reference TRBV14 and TRBJ1-1, is EAGVTQFPSHSVIEKGQTVTLRCDPISGHDNLYWYRRVMGKEIKFLLHFVKESKQDESGMPNNRFLAERTGGTYSTLKVQPAELEDSGVYFCASSTGGWDTEAFFGQGTRLTVV.

This chain uses TRBV27 with TRBJ1-1; TCRdb reports TRBD1, a call that lacks DNA to check it against. Germline V lookup: CDR1 MNHEY, CDR2 SMNVEV (reference sequence). CDR3 length: 15 amino acids. The chain's CDR3 is CASSPADSVHTEAFF.

The chain joins TRBV5-1 to TRBJ2-1; the TCRdb call, TRBD1, lacks DNA for checking. This CDR3 is 14 amino acids long. CDR1 is SGHRS, CDR2 YFSETQ, per germline. CDR3: CASGEGQGNNEQFF.

The chain couples TRBV5-4 to TRBJ1-6. Germline V gene data show CDR1 as SGHNT and CDR2 as YYREEE (reference sequence). CDR3 length: 12 residues. The CDR3 sequence: CASSFRGGPLHF.

The chain's CDR3 is CASSHPQGGNEQFF. The chain uses TRBV14 and TRBJ2-1; TCRdb's D call of TRBD1 is untestable without DNA. The germline V gene has CDR1 SGHDN and CDR2 FVKESK. The length of the CDR3 is 14 residues.

The genes are TRBV5-1 and TRBJ2-2; the D call from TCRdb, TRBD2, cannot be confirmed without DNA. The CDR3 extends over 16 amino acids. The germline CDR1 and CDR2 sequences are SGHRS and YFSETQ. The CDR3 protein is CASSFVAGEYTGELFF. Combining the CDR3 with reference TRBV5-1 and TRBJ2-2 gives the whole variable domain KAGVTQTPRYLIKTRGQQVTLSCSPISGHRSVSWYQQTPGQGLQFLFEYFSETQRNKGNFPGRFSGRQFSNSRSEMNVSTLELGDSALYLCASSFVAGEYTGELFFGEGSRLTVL.

The J gene is TRBJ2-3, the V gene TRBV10-3; TCRdb returns TRBD2, unconfirmable since there is no DNA. The CDR3 has 13 amino acids. Germline V lookup: CDR1 ENHRY, CDR2 SYGVKD. CDR3 loop: CAISVLVLDTQYF.

This chain links TRBV27 with TRBJ2-1. The CDR3 totals 16 residues. Germline CDR1 reads MNHEY; CDR2 reads SMNVEV (reference sequence). The CDR3 is CASSSRFTSSYNEQFF.

This clonotype shows up as medium-sized by frequency. The chain joins TRBV12-2 to TRBJ2-4. TRBV12-2 is designated a pseudogene. The CDR3 length is 17 residues. The CDR3 protein is CASRFRRQAGAKNIQYF.